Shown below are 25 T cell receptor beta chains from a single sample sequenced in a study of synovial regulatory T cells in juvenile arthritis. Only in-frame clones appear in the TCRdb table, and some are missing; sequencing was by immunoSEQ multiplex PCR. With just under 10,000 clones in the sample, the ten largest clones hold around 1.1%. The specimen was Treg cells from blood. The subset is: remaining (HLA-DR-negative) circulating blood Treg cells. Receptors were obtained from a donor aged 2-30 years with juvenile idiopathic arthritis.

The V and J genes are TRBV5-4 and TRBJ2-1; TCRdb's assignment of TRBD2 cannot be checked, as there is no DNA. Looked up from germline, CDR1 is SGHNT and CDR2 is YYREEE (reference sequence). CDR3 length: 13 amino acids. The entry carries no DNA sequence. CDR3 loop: CASSLAPSPQQFF.

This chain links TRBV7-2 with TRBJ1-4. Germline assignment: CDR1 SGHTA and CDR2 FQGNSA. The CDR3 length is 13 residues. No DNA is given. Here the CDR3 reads CASSPHYNEKLFF.

The CDR3 loop reads CASSLVGGSYEQYF. This chain connects TRBV5-6 to TRBJ2-7. This CDR3 has 14 amino acids. Only the protein is available. CDR1 is SGHDT, CDR2 YYEEEE, per germline.

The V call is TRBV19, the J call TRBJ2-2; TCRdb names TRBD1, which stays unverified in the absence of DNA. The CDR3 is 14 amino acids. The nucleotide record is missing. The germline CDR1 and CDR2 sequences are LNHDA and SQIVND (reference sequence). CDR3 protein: CASSTELITGELFF.

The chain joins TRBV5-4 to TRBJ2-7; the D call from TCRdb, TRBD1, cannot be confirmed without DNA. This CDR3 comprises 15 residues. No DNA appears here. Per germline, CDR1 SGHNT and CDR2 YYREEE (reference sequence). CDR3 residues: CASSLWTGGPYEQYF.

CDR3 region: CASSLDGQGGQPQHF. The chain employs TRBV5-1 and TRBJ1-5. Looked up from germline, CDR1 is SGHRS and CDR2 is YFSETQ. The CDR3 has 15 amino acids. The DNA is unrecorded.

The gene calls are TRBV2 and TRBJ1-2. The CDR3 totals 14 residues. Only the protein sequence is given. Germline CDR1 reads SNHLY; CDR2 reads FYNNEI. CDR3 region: CASSNTRTPYGYTF.

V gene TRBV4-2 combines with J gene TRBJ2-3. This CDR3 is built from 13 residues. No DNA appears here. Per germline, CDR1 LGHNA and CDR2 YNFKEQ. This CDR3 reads CASSQESTDTQYF.

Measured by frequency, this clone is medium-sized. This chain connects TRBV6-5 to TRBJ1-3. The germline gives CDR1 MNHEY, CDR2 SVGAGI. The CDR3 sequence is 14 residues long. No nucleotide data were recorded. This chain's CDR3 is CASSPGAHGNTIYF.

The CDR3 protein is CASSIVGEAFF. The chain carries TRBV19 and TRBJ1-1. Looked up from germline, CDR1 is LNHDA and CDR2 is SQIVND (reference sequence). CDR3 length equals 11 residues. No coding sequence is recorded.

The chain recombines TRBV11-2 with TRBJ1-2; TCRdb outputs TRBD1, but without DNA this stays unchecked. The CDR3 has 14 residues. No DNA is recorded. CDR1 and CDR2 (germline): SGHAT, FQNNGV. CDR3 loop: CASSQNPTGESYTF.

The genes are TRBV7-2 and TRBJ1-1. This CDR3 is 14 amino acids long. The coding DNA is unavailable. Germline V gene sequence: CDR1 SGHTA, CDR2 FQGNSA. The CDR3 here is CASTWVGGGSEAFF. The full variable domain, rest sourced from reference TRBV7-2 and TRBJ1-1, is GAGVSQSPSNKVTEKGKDVELRCDPISGHTALYWYRQSLGQGLEFLIYFQGNSAPDKSGLPSDRFSAERTGGSVSTLTIQRTQQEDSAVYLCASTWVGGGSEAFFGQGTRLTVV.

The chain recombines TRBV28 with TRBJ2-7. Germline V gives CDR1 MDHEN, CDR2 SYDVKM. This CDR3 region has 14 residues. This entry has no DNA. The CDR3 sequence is CASSFGGRRVEQYF.

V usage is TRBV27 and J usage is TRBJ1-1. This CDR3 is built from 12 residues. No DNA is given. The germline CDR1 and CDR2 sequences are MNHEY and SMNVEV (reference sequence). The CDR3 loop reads CASAASGFEAFF.

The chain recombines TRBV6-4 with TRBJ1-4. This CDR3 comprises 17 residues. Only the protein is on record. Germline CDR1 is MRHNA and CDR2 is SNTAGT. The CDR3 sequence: CAIPNSAEGATNEKLFF.

The CDR3 sequence is CASSPSQGIAEAFF. This sequence joins TRBV10-2 and TRBJ1-1; TCRdb reports TRBD1, a call that lacks DNA to check it against. Germline V lookup: CDR1 WSHSY, CDR2 SAAADI. This CDR3 is built from 14 residues. The nucleotide record is missing.

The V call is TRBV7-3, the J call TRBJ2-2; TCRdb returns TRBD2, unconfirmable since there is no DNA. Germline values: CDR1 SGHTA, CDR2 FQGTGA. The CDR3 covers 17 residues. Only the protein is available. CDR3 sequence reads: CASSLWASDANTGELFF.

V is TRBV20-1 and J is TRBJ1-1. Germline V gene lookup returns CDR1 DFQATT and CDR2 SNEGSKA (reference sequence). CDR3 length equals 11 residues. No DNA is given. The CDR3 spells CSARVRVSAFF.

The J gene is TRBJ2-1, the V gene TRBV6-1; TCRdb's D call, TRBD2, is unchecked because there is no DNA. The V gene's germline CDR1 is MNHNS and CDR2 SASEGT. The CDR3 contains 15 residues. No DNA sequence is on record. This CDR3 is CASSEEPGGWSEQFF.

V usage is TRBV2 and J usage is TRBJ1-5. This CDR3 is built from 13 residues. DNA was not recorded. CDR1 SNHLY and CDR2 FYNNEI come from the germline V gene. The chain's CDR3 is CASSEEEGQPQHF.

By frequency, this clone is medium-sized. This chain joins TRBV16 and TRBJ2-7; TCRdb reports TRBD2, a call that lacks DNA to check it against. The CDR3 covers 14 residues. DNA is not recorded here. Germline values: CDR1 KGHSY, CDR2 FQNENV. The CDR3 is CASSQEGWAYEQYF.

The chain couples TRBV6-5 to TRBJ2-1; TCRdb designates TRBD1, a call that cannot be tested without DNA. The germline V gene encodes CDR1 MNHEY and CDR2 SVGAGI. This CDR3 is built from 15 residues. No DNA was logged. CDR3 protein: CASRYEYGTGNEQFF.

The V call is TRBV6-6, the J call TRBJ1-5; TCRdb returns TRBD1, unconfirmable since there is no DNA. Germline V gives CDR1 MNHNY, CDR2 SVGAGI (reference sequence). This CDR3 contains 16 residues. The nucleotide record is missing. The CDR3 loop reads CASSYSARVPNQPQHF.

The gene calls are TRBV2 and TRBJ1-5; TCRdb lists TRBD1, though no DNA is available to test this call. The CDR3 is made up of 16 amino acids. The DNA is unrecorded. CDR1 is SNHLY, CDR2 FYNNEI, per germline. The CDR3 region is CASSARGTGAGQPQHF.

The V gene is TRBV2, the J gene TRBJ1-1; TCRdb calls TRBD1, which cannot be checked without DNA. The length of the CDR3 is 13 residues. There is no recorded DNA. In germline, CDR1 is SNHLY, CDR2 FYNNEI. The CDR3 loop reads CASSGTAGFEAFF.